One sample yielded the 16 T cell receptor beta chains listed below, sequenced in a study of CD8 T cells in Susac syndrome. The RNA input was roughly 0.45 to 1 ug, and it was reverse transcribed with random hexamers. TCRdb passed the immunoSEQ multiplex PCR reads through MiXCR, listing each CDR3 protein once. The repertoire holds 150,000 to 200,000 distinct CDR3 sequences, with approximately 93% as singletons. Material for sequencing was CD4+ T cells from PBMCs. The receptors were gathered from a human donor in good health.

This rearrangement joins TRBV6-2 or TRBV6-3 to TRBJ1-5, with D uncertain. The V end lost 7 bases, the J end lost 7 bases, and 26 bases lay between the germline ends. The CDR3 sequence is 17 residues long. CDR1 MNHEY and CDR2 SVGEGT come from the germline V gene. The CDR3 DNA reads as TGTGCCAGCACCTTAAGTACGGGGTTCTATTCGGGCCAGCCCCAGCATTTT. This codes for CASTLSTGFYSGQPQHF.

The chain employs TRBV20-1 and TRBJ1-5, with D perhaps matching TRBD1 (6 bases). The germline gives CDR1 DFQATT, CDR2 SNEGSKA (reference sequence). V was trimmed by 3 bases and J by 0 bases, leaving 9 bases between them. The CDR3 is 14 residues long. This CDR3 is CSASDRSSNQPQHF. The CDR3 nucleotides read TGCAGTGCTAGCGACAGGTCTAGCAATCAGCCCCAGCATTTT.

The genes are TRBV6-4 and TRBJ2-1, with D possibly TRBD2 on 5 matching bases. The CDR3 loop spans 14 amino acids. V lost 5 bases to trimming and J lost 8 bases, with 16 bases between them. Germline CDR1 and CDR2: MRHNA and SNTAGT. The CDR3 here is CASSIGPEGYEQFF. The CDR3 region has the DNA TGTGCCAGCAGTATCGGGCCTGAGGGATATGAGCAGTTCTTC.

This chain uses TRBV20-1 with TRBJ2-1; D might be TRBD1 (5 bases). Trimming shortened V by 3 bases and J by 5 bases, and 8 bases separated the two germline ends. Germline V gene data show CDR1 as DFQATT and CDR2 as SNEGSKA (reference sequence). The CDR3 spans 12 residues. CDR3 sequence reads: CSARGRHNEQFF. In DNA form, the CDR3 reads TGCAGTGCTAGGGGGCGTCACAATGAGCAGTTCTTC.

The rearrangement links TRBV30 to TRBJ1-2; D may be TRBD1 (5 bases). The CDR3 totals 11 residues. Germline-derived CDR1 and CDR2 are GTSNPN and SVGIG (reference sequence). The ends were cut back, 8 bases at V and 8 bases at J, with 15 bases in the middle. The CDR3 nucleotides read TGTGCCCTGGGGCCAACGGAGGGCTACACCTTC. Amino acid sequence: CALGPTEGYTF.

The CDR3 protein is CASSPGRVWDTEAFF. CDR3 DNA: TGTGCCAGCTCACCAGGCAGGGTCTGGGACACTGAAGCTTTCTTT. The chain joins TRBV18 to TRBJ1-1; a weak D match, TRBD1 (5 bases). Looked up from germline, CDR1 is KGHSH and CDR2 is LQKENI. The CDR3 contains 15 residues. Between the trimmed V and J ends, which lost 2 bases and 3 bases, there was a span of 13 bases.

This clonotype was seen more than once but under ten times. The chain joins TRBV19 to TRBJ2-3; 7 nucleotides line up with TRBD1. This CDR3 is built from 14 residues. The germline CDR1 and CDR2 sequences are LNHDA and SQIVND (reference sequence). Trimming removed 6 bases from V and 1 base from J; junction bases left unmatched: 4. CDR3 amino acids: CASSRDRRTDTQYF. CDR3 DNA sequence: TGTGCCAGTAGCAGGGACAGACGCACAGATACGCAGTATTTT.

The chain joins TRBV20-1 to TRBJ1-5; D remains ambiguous. This CDR3 comprises 15 residues. Germline CDR1 is DFQATT and CDR2 is SNEGSKA (reference sequence). The germline V and J ends were trimmed by 0 bases and 0 bases, with 9 bases remaining between them. The CDR3, as DNA: TGCAGTGCTAGAGATGAAGACTTTAGCAATCAGCCCCAGCATTTT. Its translation is CSARDEDFSNQPQHF.

The chain carries TRBV20-1 and TRBJ2-5, with 7 bases fitting TRBD1. Trimming at V came to 4 bases and at J to 4 bases, leaving 30 bases not matched to a gene. The length of the CDR3 is 21 residues. Germline CDR1 is DFQATT and CDR2 is SNEGSKA (reference sequence). CDR3 in amino acids: CSAMVRANHDREIPKRETQYF. The DNA of the CDR3 is TGCAGTGCTATGGTCCGCGCTAACCATGACAGGGAGATCCCCAAGCGAGAGACCCAGTACTTC.

This clonotype was seen only a few times. The rearrangement uses TRBV7-2 and TRBJ2-3, with TRBD1 as a possible D gene (5 bases). Deletions cut 4 bases from V and 0 bases from J, with 8 bases between. Germline loops: CDR1 SGHTA, CDR2 FQGNSA. The CDR3 sequence is 14 residues long. CDR3 nucleotide sequence: TGTGCCAGCAGCTCGACAGTTAGCACAGATACGCAGTATTTT. The encoded protein is CASSSTVSTDTQYF.

The chain uses TRBV6-2 or TRBV6-3 and TRBJ2-1; tentatively, D is TRBD2 (6 bases). The germline gives CDR1 MNHEY, CDR2 SVGEGT. The V and J ends lost 6 bases and 6 bases respectively, with 18 bases between them. There are 15 residues in the CDR3. CDR3 nucleotide sequence: TGTGCCAGCAGCCCTACTAGCAATCGGCGCAATGAGCAGTTCTTC. This encodes CASSPTSNRRNEQFF.

This chain connects TRBV14 to TRBJ2-3, with D unclear. In germline, CDR1 is SGHDN, CDR2 FVKESK. The CDR3 consists of 14 residues. V shed 5 bases and J shed 0 bases, with 9 bases lying between them. The CDR3 protein is CASSSNPSTDTQYF. The CDR3 region has the DNA TGTGCCAGCAGCTCCAACCCGAGCACAGATACGCAGTATTTT. Supplemented by reference TRBV14 and TRBJ2-3, the full variable domain reads EAGVTQFPSHSVIEKGQTVTLRCDPISGHDNLYWYRRVMGKEIKFLLHFVKESKQDESGMPNNRFLAERTGGTYSTLKVQPAELEDSGVYFCASSSNPSTDTQYFGPGTRLTVL.

This clonotype was detected once. The chain carries TRBV29-1 and TRBJ2-7; 7 bases align to TRBD1. The V segment lost 4 bases and the J segment 6 bases; nucleotides outside the gene matches: 9. Germline values: CDR1 SQVTM, CDR2 ANQGSEA. The CDR3 loop spans 13 amino acids. The CDR3 nucleotides are TGCAGCGTTGGGACAGGTACAAGTGCCGAGCAGTACTTC. Residues: CSVGTGTSAEQYF.

V and J are TRBV19 and TRBJ2-3; TRBD2 is a possible D gene (5 bases). V was cut by 3 bases and J by 0 bases, with 16 bases left in between. The CDR3 spans 17 residues. Germline CDR1 reads LNHDA; CDR2 reads SQIVND (reference sequence). The CDR3 protein is CASSIGAGQSSTDTQYF. Written as DNA, the CDR3 is TGTGCCAGTAGTATTGGTGCGGGTCAGTCTAGCACAGATACGCAGTATTTT.

The chain links TRBV6-6 to TRBJ2-7, with D tentatively TRBD2 (6 bases). V was pared by 2 bases and J by 3 bases, with 11 bases between. This CDR3 region has 14 residues. Germline V gives CDR1 MNHNY, CDR2 SVGAGI (reference sequence). DNA for the CDR3: TGTGCCAGCAGTTACACCCAGCGGGTCTACGAGCAGTACTTC. Protein sequence: CASSYTQRVYEQYF.

The rearrangement joins TRBV7-2 to TRBJ2-5; D may be TRBD1 (5 bases). The V end lost 5 bases, the J end lost 3 bases, and 16 bases lay between the germline ends. This CDR3 is built from 15 residues. In germline, CDR1 is SGHTA, CDR2 FQGNSA. The CDR3 is CASSPSNRQEETQYF. The CDR3 region has the DNA TGTGCCAGCAGCCCCTCCAACAGGCAGGAAGAGACCCAGTACTTC.